This TCR beta chain came from a study of blood T cell repertoires in COVID-19. In the authors' workflow: By means of reference gene primer amplification, nucleated cell counts were estimated. The table came from immunoSEQ multiplex PCR; TCRdb's copy has only in-frame clones and leaves some out. The V and J calls and clone size come from that table; D and trimming were worked out from the DNA. The sample yields over 90,000 clones, approximately 84% seen once. CDR1 is SNHLY and CDR2 is FYNNEI in the germline V gene. With V trimmed by 5 bases and J by 8 bases, 14 bases remained unmatched. This CDR3 has 16 amino acids. Only a few counts were recorded for this clone.

The chain carries TRBV2 and TRBJ1-2, with TRBD1 matching over 10 bases. This sequence was found in a human donor in a cohort sampled during active COVID-19. The sample consisted of peripheral blood. CDR3 sequence (DNA): TGTGCCAGCAGTTCCGGGACAGGGGTGTCCCTAAAGGGCTACACCTTC. Amino acid sequence: CASSSGTGVSLKGYTF.